The 22 T cell receptor beta chains below all came from one sample that was sequenced in a study of human T cells and chemical hapten exposure. TCRdb passed the RACE reads through MiXCR, listing each CDR3 protein once. The sample contains approximately 100,000 distinct CDR3 sequences, roughly 9.6% of which appear only once. Documented time point: patch test 1, 2 weeks after DPC sensitization. The treatment is: therapeutic diphenylcyclopropenone sensitization with weekly scalp DPC. The sample was whole blood, taken in connection with sensitization to the hapten diphenylcyclopropenone (DPC). These receptors came from a woman between 40 and 50 years old with alopecia areata. Some clones in this sample may be carry-over from other donors' samples.

This clonotype was seen at least ten times. The chain joins TRBV27 to TRBJ2-3; perhaps D is TRBD1 or TRBD2 (5 bases each). Deletions cut 2 bases from V and 0 bases from J, with 9 bases between. The CDR3 consists of 15 residues. Per germline, CDR1 MNHEY and CDR2 SMNVEV (reference sequence). The DNA of the CDR3 is TGTGCCAGCAGTTTAACCGGGACGAGCACAGATACGCAGTATTTT. Its protein product is CASSLTGTSTDTQYF.

This clonotype was counted between two and nine times. This chain links TRBV18 with TRBJ2-1; the D gene is possibly TRBD2 (5 bases). V was pared by 3 bases and J by 3 bases, with 9 bases between. The CDR3 contains 14 residues. The germline gives CDR1 KGHSH, CDR2 LQKENI. The CDR3 sequence: CASSPLASYNEQFF. The CDR3 DNA sequence: TGTGCCAGCTCACCTCTAGCTAGCTACAATGAGCAGTTCTTC.

The table lists this clonotype with a few counts. CDR3 sequence: CASSPDYEQYF. As DNA, the CDR3 is TGTGCCAGCAGCCCGGATTACGAGCAGTACTTC. This chain links TRBV11-1 with TRBJ2-7, with D unclear. The CDR3 has 11 residues. V shed 5 bases and J shed 4 bases, with 6 bases lying between them. The germline V gene has CDR1 SGHAT and CDR2 FQDESV (reference sequence).

The rearrangement joins TRBV5-1 to TRBJ2-7; TRBD2 matches at 10 bases. Germline-derived CDR1 and CDR2 are SGHRS and YFSETQ. V trimming: 0 bases; J trimming: 3 bases; junction bases outside the gene matches: 6. The CDR3 contains 16 residues. Here the CDR3 DNA reads TGCGCCAGCAGCTTGGGGTCTAGCGGGAGTGTCTACGAGCAGTACTTC. Translated: CASSLGSSGSVYEQYF.

This clonotype was picked up many times. The chain couples TRBV5-4 to TRBJ2-1; 10 bases match TRBD2. The germline V gene has CDR1 SGHNT and CDR2 YYREEE (reference sequence). The CDR3 consists of 15 residues. Unmatched junction bases numbered 1, after V lost 4 bases and J lost 0 bases. For the CDR3, the DNA is TGTGCCAGCAGCCTAGCGGGAGCCTCCTACAATGAGCAGTTCTTC. It encodes CASSLAGASYNEQFF.

The chain has TRBV19 and TRBJ2-3, with 7 positions matching TRBD1. With V trimmed by 7 bases and J by 5 bases, 9 bases remained unmatched. CDR3 length: 14 amino acids. The germline V gene encodes CDR1 LNHDA and CDR2 SQIVND (reference sequence). The CDR3: CASTNRGVEDTQYF. In DNA form, the CDR3 reads TGTGCCAGTACCAACAGGGGCGTGGAAGATACGCAGTATTTT.

This clonotype appeared a few times. This chain uses TRBV20-1 with TRBJ1-1; no firm D call. Germline assignment: CDR1 DFQATT and CDR2 SNEGSKA (reference sequence). The CDR3 is made up of 12 amino acids. Between the trimmed V and J ends, which lost 0 bases and 4 bases, there was a span of 6 bases. For the CDR3, the DNA is TGCAGTGCTAGAGAGCCTACCACTGAAGCTTTCTTT. Translation: CSAREPTTEAFF.

Within the sample, this clonotype is medium-sized. This chain links TRBV20-1 with TRBJ2-7; no definite D call. The ends were cut back, 0 bases at V and 0 bases at J, with 6 bases in the middle. The CDR3 sequence is 13 residues long. CDR1 is DFQATT, CDR2 SNEGSKA, per germline (reference sequence). The CDR3 sequence is CSARDPISYEQYF. The CDR3 DNA sequence: TGCAGTGCTAGAGATCCGATCTCCTACGAGCAGTACTTC.

This clonotype was detected ten times or more. This chain joins TRBV20-1 and TRBJ2-1; TRBD2 aligns across 10 bases. J gave up 7 bases and V 6 bases, and 9 bases lay outside the gene matches. Germline values: CDR1 DFQATT, CDR2 SNEGSKA (reference sequence). The CDR3 has 14 residues. The CDR3 loop reads CSAPPLAGANEQFF. The DNA for the CDR3 is TGCAGTGCCCCACCCCTAGCGGGAGCAAATGAGCAGTTCTTC.

The V and J genes are TRBV5-1 and TRBJ2-2; tentatively, D is TRBD1 (5 bases). The V and J ends lost 6 bases and 1 base respectively, with 13 bases between them. This CDR3 has 15 amino acids. Germline V gene lookup returns CDR1 SGHRS and CDR2 YFSETQ. The DNA for the CDR3 is TGCGCCAGCACCCGACAGAGCCTGAACACCGGGGAGCTGTTTTTT. This encodes CASTRQSLNTGELFF.

The J gene is TRBJ2-5, the V gene TRBV29-1; D is unresolved. The CDR3 has 9 residues. Trimming removed 7 bases at V and 5 bases at J, with 5 bases between. Germline values: CDR1 SQVTM, CDR2 ANQGSEA. The CDR3 sequence is CSGGETQYF. DNA of the CDR3: TGCAGCGGTGGGGAGACCCAGTACTTC.

The chain links TRBV3-1 to TRBJ2-7; D uncertain. CDR1 and CDR2 (germline): LGHDT, YNNKEL (reference sequence). The CDR3 is made up of 15 amino acids. V was pared by 0 bases and J by 4 bases, with 13 bases between. CDR3 residues: CASSQDSLPGYEQYF. The CDR3 DNA is TGTGCCAGCAGCCAAGATAGCCTGCCCGGGTACGAGCAGTACTTC.

The V gene is TRBV7-9, the J gene TRBJ2-1; D is possibly TRBD1 or TRBD2 (5 bases each). Trimming pared 5 bases from V and 10 bases from J, leaving 12 bases between. This CDR3 has 12 residues. The germline gives CDR1 SEHNR, CDR2 FQNEAQ (reference sequence). The CDR3 loop reads CASSPPWGEQFF. DNA for the CDR3: TGTGCCAGCAGCCCCCCCTGGGGGGAGCAGTTCTTC.

This clonotype was counted at least ten times. J is TRBJ1-5 and V is TRBV2, with TRBD1 matching 9 bases. Germline values: CDR1 SNHLY, CDR2 FYNNEI. CDR3 size: 14 residues. With 6 bases clipped from V and 4 bases from J, the junction kept 4 bases outside the gene matches. CDR3 protein: CASSGGQGNQPQHF. The CDR3 DNA reads TGTGCCAGCAGCGGGGGACAGGGAAATCAGCCCCAGCATTTT.

A note on this clonotype: A much larger clone is a single base away; this may be a read error. V and J are TRBV7-9 and TRBJ1-1; D unclear. Per germline, CDR1 SEHNR and CDR2 FQNEAQ (reference sequence). The V end lost 0 bases, the J end lost 11 bases, and 25 bases lay between the germline ends. The CDR3 spans 17 residues. The CDR3 loop is CASSLATARRGGKEAFF. The CDR3 nucleotides are TGTGCCAGCAGCTTAGCCACAGCACGGCGAGGAGGGAAGGAGGCTTTCTTT.

This clonotype was seen at least ten times. The chain combines TRBV28 with TRBJ2-7; D possibly uses TRBD1 or TRBD2 (5 bases each). The CDR3 is made up of 12 amino acids. Germline assignment: CDR1 MDHEN and CDR2 SYDVKM. V was trimmed by 7 bases and J by 7 bases, leaving 14 bases between them. The CDR3 sequence is CASTGPLWEQYF. The CDR3 DNA follows: TGTGCCAGCACGGGGCCCTTATGGGAGCAGTACTTC.

This clonotype was found a few times. The V gene is TRBV12-3 or TRBV12-4, the J gene TRBJ2-1, with 9 bases lining up with TRBD2. V lost 5 bases to trimming and J lost 0 bases; unmatched junction nucleotides: 2. The CDR3 is 15 residues long. CDR3 in DNA: TGTGCCAGCAGTAGCGGGAGGAGCTCCTACAATGAGCAGTTCTTC. This translates into CASSSGRSSYNEQFF.

This clonotype has just a few counts. This chain joins TRBV29-1 and TRBJ1-1; D remains ambiguous. This CDR3 contains 12 residues. The V end was cut by 7 bases, the J end by 4 bases, with 13 bases between. Germline V gene data show CDR1 as SQVTM and CDR2 as ANQGSEA. CDR3 nucleotides: TGCAGCGGGGGAAGGAGTGGCACTGAAGCTTTCTTT. Protein product: CSGGRSGTEAFF.

V usage is TRBV29-1 and J usage is TRBJ2-5; D is possibly TRBD2 (6 bases). This CDR3 is 14 amino acids long. Germline CDR1 reads SQVTM; CDR2 reads ANQGSEA. The V and J ends lost 0 bases and 4 bases respectively, with 12 bases between them. Here the CDR3 DNA reads TGCAGCGTTGAAGAGAGGAGGGGTAGAGAGACCCAGTACTTC. Translation gives CSVEERRGRETQYF.

At least ten counts were recorded for this clonotype. V is TRBV7-6 and J is TRBJ1-3; D is ambiguous. Trimming removed 8 bases at V and 4 bases at J, with 6 bases between. The V gene's germline CDR1 is SGHVS and CDR2 FNYEAQ. The CDR3 totals 11 residues. The CDR3 DNA sequence: TGTGCCAGCTTACAGGGAAACACCATATATTTT. Its protein is CASLQGNTIYF.

Only a few counts were recorded for this clonotype. V gene TRBV28 combines with J gene TRBJ2-5; maybe TRBD1 (5 bases). The CDR3 spans 14 residues. Germline values: CDR1 MDHEN, CDR2 SYDVKM. V gave up 2 bases and J gave up 2 bases, with 9 bases separating them. CDR3 DNA: TGTGCCAGCAGTTTAGGACCAGGGCAAGAGACCCAGTACTTC. Translated, it gives CASSLGPGQETQYF.

This clonotype was seen more than once but under ten times. This sequence joins TRBV29-1 and TRBJ1-1; no clear D gene. In germline, CDR1 is SQVTM, CDR2 ANQGSEA. V was trimmed by 4 bases and J by 1 base, leaving 13 bases between them. The CDR3 contains 14 residues. CDR3 nucleotide sequence: TGCAGCGTTGTCCCGGGCTTATCGAACACTGAAGCTTTCTTT. This gives the protein CSVVPGLSNTEAFF.